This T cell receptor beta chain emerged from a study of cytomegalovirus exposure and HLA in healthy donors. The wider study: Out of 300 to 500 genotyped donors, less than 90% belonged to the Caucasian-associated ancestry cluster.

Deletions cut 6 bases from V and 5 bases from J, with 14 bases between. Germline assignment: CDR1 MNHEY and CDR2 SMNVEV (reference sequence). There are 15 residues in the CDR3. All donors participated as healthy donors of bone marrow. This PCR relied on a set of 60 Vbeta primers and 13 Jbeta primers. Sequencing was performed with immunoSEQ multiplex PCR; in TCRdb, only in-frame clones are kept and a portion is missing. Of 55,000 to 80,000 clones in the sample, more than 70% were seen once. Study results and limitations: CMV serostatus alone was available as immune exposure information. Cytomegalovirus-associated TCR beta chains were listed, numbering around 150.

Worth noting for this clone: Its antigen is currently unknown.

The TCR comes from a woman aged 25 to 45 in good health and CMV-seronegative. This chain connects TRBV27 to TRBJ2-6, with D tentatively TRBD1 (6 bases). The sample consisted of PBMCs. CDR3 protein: CASSLDRSRANVLTF. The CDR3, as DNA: TGTGCCAGCAGCCTCGACAGGTCTCGGGCCAACGTCCTGACTTTC.